This T cell receptor beta chain was captured by sequencing in a study of cytomegalovirus exposure and HLA in healthy donors. Turning to the study itself: Earlier, some 200 million T cells were analyzed, and approximately 110 million unique TCR beta sequences were found among them.

This clone has only a few counts. Antigen: not known. Germline V gene sequence: CDR1 SGHNT, CDR2 YYREEE (reference sequence). The CDR3 runs to 12 residues. Trimming shortened V by 4 bases and J by 4 bases, and 8 bases separated the two germline ends. General study findings and limits: CMV antigen specificity of three CMV-associated chains was confirmed in vitro. A later analysis showed that HLA-associated TCR beta chains had undergone more clonal expansion than equally common others.

Primers for the PCR totalled 60 Vbeta and 13 Jbeta. Using immunoSEQ multiplex PCR, the repertoire was profiled, and TCRdb retains in-frame clones only, with some absent. This sample carries over 130,000 clones, approximately 67% of them seen once, and the ten largest clones take 6.5%. This TCR derives from a woman aged 60 to 75 in good health and CMV-seronegative. V usage is TRBV5-4 and J usage is TRBJ2-5, with D uncertain. The sequencing sample was made of PBMCs. The DNA of the CDR3 is TGTGCCAGCAGCCCCCCGGGAGAGACCCAGTACTTC. It codes for CASSPPGETQYF.